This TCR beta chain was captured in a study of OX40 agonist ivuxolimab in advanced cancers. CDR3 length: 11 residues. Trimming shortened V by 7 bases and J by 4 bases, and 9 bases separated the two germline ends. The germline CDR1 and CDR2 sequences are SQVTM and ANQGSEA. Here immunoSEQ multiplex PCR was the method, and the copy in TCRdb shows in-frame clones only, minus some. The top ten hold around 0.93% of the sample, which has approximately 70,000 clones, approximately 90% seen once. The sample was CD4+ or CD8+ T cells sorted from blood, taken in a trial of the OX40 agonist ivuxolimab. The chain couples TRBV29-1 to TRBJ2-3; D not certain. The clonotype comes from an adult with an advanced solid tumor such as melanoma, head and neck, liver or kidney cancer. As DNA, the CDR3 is TGCAGCGACCGACTTGCAGATACGCAGTATTTT. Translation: CSDRLADTQYF.